A single sample gave rise to the 30 T cell receptor beta chains below, sequenced in a study of brain metastases from non-small cell lung cancer. Only in-frame clones appear in the TCRdb table, and some are missing; sequencing was by immunoSEQ multiplex PCR. The table lists about 4,600 clones, 88% of them singletons, with 10% to 15% in the top ten. Sequenced material: tissue from a brain metastasis. Source of these receptors: a donor aged 40 or older with non-small cell lung cancer.

Comments on this clone: Compared with germline, one end of the junction differs, possibly owing to a read error. The genes are TRBV28 and TRBJ2-7; 8 nucleotides line up with TRBD2. Germline CDR1 reads MDHEN; CDR2 reads SYDVKM. The length of the CDR3 is 12 residues. The CDR3 protein is CAHRGAGDSMNF. The CDR3 coding sequence is TGTGCGCACCGGGGAGCGGGAGACTCCATGAACTTC.

The J gene is TRBJ2-5, the V gene TRBV9; possibly TRBD2 for D (6 bases). V gave up 5 bases and J gave up 2 bases, with 10 bases separating them. Looked up from germline, CDR1 is SGDLS and CDR2 is YYNGEE. This CDR3 is built from 13 residues. The CDR3: CASSRRGQETQYF. CDR3 coding DNA: TGTGCCAGCAGTAGGCGGGGACAAGAGACCCAGTACTTC.

V is TRBV5-6 and J is TRBJ1-1; 9 bases match TRBD1. CDR3 length: 16 amino acids. Germline CDR1 reads SGHDT; CDR2 reads YYEEEE. The V gene end was trimmed by 1 base and the J gene end by 1 base; junction bases not matched to a gene: 5. This chain's CDR3 is CASSLIRTGANTEAFF. DNA of the CDR3: TGTGCCAGCAGCTTGATCCGGACAGGGGCGAACACTGAAGCTTTCTTT.

The chain employs TRBV6-5 and TRBJ2-7; no clear D gene. Trimming removed 2 bases from V and 0 bases from J, with 8 bases in between. Germline V gives CDR1 MNHEY, CDR2 SVGAGI. The CDR3 spans 14 residues. CDR3 in DNA: TGTGCCAGCAGTTACGAGCAGAGCTCCTACGAGCAGTACTTC. Its translation: CASSYEQSSYEQYF.

V is TRBV5-4 and J is TRBJ2-3; the D is unclear. The CDR3 sequence is 16 residues long. Germline V gives CDR1 SGHNT, CDR2 YYREEE (reference sequence). Trimming left V 0 bases short and J 2 bases short, with 13 bases between. The CDR3 sequence is CASSLGGSLTTDTQYF. CDR3 nucleotides: TGTGCCAGCAGCTTGGGCGGCAGCCTTACCACAGATACGCAGTATTTT.

V is TRBV7-2 and J is TRBJ2-4, with D possibly being TRBD1 or TRBD2 (6 bases each). V was cut by 7 bases and J by 2 bases, with 15 bases left in between. CDR3 length equals 15 residues. Germline CDR1 is SGHTA and CDR2 is FQGNSA. CDR3 in amino acids: CASTPGAGTKNIQYF. For the CDR3, the DNA is TGTGCCAGCACCCCGGGGGCAGGGACCAAAAACATTCAGTACTTC.

This chain links TRBV7-8 with TRBJ2-2; D is ambiguous. This CDR3 has 12 amino acids. Germline lookup yields CDR1 SGHVS and CDR2 FQNEAQ. The V end was cut by 5 bases, the J end by 6 bases, with 7 bases between. In DNA form, the CDR3 reads TGTGCCAGCAGCCTAGGTCCCGGGGAGCTGTTTTTT. Protein sequence: CASSLGPGELFF.

This chain uses TRBV6-4 with TRBJ2-2; D possibly uses TRBD1 or TRBD2 (5 bases each). The CDR3 runs 14 residues. The germline V gene has CDR1 MRHNA and CDR2 SNTAGT. The V gene lost 8 bases and the J gene lost 2 bases, with 12 bases spanning the gap. This chain's CDR3 is CASQGSANTGELFF. The DNA of the CDR3 is TGTGCCAGCCAGGGTAGCGCAAACACCGGGGAGCTGTTTTTT.

This chain joins TRBV5-6 and TRBJ2-1; tentatively, D is TRBD1 (5 bases). Germline CDR1 SGHDT, CDR2 YYEEEE. Trimming took off 0 bases at V and 13 bases at J, with 17 bases between the two ends. This CDR3 is 14 amino acids long. In nucleotides, the CDR3 is TGTGCCAGCAGCTTGGAGTTCAGGGCGTTGCGTCAGTTCTTC. Its protein product is CASSLEFRALRQFF.

The chain is built from TRBV20-1 and TRBJ1-2; D is uncertain. CDR1 DFQATT and CDR2 SNEGSKA come from the germline V gene (reference sequence). CDR3 length equals 11 residues. V was clipped by 6 bases and J by 8 bases, with 13 bases between them. CDR3 region: CSALGPTGYTF. CDR3 coding DNA: TGCAGTGCACTCGGCCCCACGGGCTACACCTTC.

Written as DNA, the CDR3 is TGCGCCAGCAGCCAAGACCGGGGATTAGATACGCAGTATTTT. Its translation is CASSQDRGLDTQYF. The chain couples TRBV4-3 to TRBJ2-3; TRBD2 might be the D (5 bases). V was clipped by 0 bases and J by 5 bases, with 9 bases between them. In germline, CDR1 is LGHNA, CDR2 YSLEER. CDR3 length: 14 amino acids.

This clone has only one observation. The chain employs TRBV6-6 and TRBJ2-2, with TRBD2 matching over 11 bases. Germline V gene sequence: CDR1 MNHNY, CDR2 SVGAGI (reference sequence). The CDR3 consists of 16 residues. Trimming took 5 bases from V and 3 from J; bases not matched to a gene: 5. The CDR3 region has the DNA TGTGCCAGCAGTATTAGCGGGAGGGGGTACACCGGGGAGCTGTTTTTT. Residues: CASSISGRGYTGELFF.

V gene TRBV18 combines with J gene TRBJ2-6, with no clear D. CDR3 size: 14 residues. The ends were cut back, 0 bases at V and 0 bases at J, with 0 bases in the middle. Germline values: CDR1 KGHSH, CDR2 LQKENI. CDR3 amino acids: CASSPPSGANVLTF. The CDR3 DNA reads as TGTGCCAGCTCACCACCCTCTGGGGCCAACGTCCTGACTTTC.

This clone occurred once. In DNA, the CDR3 is TGTGCCAGCAGTGAAGGTGGTTTCTCGGGCTATGGCTACACCTTC. Translating gives CASSEGGFSGYGYTF. The chain recombines TRBV2 with TRBJ1-2, with D hard to call. The length of the CDR3 is 15 residues. V lost 1 base to trimming and J lost 4 bases, with 13 bases between them. The germline V gene has CDR1 SNHLY and CDR2 FYNNEI.

This clone came up once. The gene calls are TRBV5-1 and TRBJ2-1; possibly TRBD1 or TRBD2 for D (7 bases each). The CDR3 covers 13 residues. Germline values: CDR1 SGHRS, CDR2 YFSETQ. Trimming took 4 bases from V and 8 from J, leaving 13 bases between them. The CDR3 bases are TGCGCCAGCAGCGGCAGGGGGGGCGATGAGCAGTTCTTC. It is translated as CASSGRGGDEQFF. Full variable domain (missing parts from reference TRBV5-1 and TRBJ2-1): KAGVTQTPRYLIKTRGQQVTLSCSPISGHRSVSWYQQTPGQGLQFLFEYFSETQRNKGNFPGRFSGRQFSNSRSEMNVSTLELGDSALYLCASSGRGGDEQFFGPGTRLTVL.

The sample holds a few counts of this clone. The CDR3 loop is CATSGQGAYEQYF. The CDR3 DNA follows: TGTGCCACCAGTGGACAGGGAGCCTACGAGCAGTACTTC. The V call is TRBV24-1, the J call TRBJ2-7; 7 nucleotides match TRBD1. The trim removed 5 bases at V and 2 bases at J, leaving 2 bases unmatched. Germline V gene sequence: CDR1 KGHDR, CDR2 SFDVKD. This CDR3 is built from 13 residues.

The chain combines TRBV19 with TRBJ1-5; weak D call: TRBD1 (5 bases). The V end lost 5 bases, the J end lost 1 base, and 15 bases lay between the germline ends. Per germline, CDR1 LNHDA and CDR2 SQIVND (reference sequence). The CDR3 consists of 16 residues. CDR3: CASSAHGGASNQPQHF. The CDR3 DNA is TGTGCCAGTAGTGCCCACGGAGGGGCGAGCAATCAGCCCCAGCATTTT. The full variable domain, its missing parts supplied by reference TRBV19 and TRBJ1-5, is DGGITQSPKYLFRKEGQNVTLSCEQNLNHDAMYWYRQDPGQGLRLIYYSQIVNDFQKGDIAEGYSVSREKKESFPLTVTSAQKNPTAFYLCASSAHGGASNQPQHFGDGTRLSIL.

This sequence joins TRBV6-1 and TRBJ2-7; TRBD1 is a possible D gene (5 bases). V lost 1 base and J lost 5, with 12 bases in between. This CDR3 comprises 14 residues. CDR1 is MNHNS and CDR2 is SASEGT in the germline V gene. CDR3 in DNA: TGTGCCAGCAGTGAAGGCGAGTGGGGCCACGAGCAGTACTTC. This translates into CASSEGEWGHEQYF.

The V call is TRBV7-9, the J call TRBJ2-5, with 9 bases aligning to TRBD2. Germline CDR1 SEHNR, CDR2 FQNEAQ (reference sequence). This CDR3 has 14 residues. V was pared by 3 bases and J by 4 bases, with 3 bases of the junction left unmatched. The CDR3 coding sequence is TGTGCCAGCAGCTTTAGCGGGAGCTCAGAGACCCAGTACTTC. It codes for CASSFSGSSETQYF. The variable domain in full, completed from reference TRBV7-9 and TRBJ2-5, reads DTGVSQNPRHKITKRGQNVTFRCDPISEHNRLYWYRQTLGQGPEFLTYFQNEAQLEKSRLLSDRFSAERPKGSFSTLEIQRTEQGDSAMYLCASSFSGSSETQYFGPGTRLLVL.

The chain links TRBV4-2 to TRBJ1-1; D is unresolved. Germline lookup yields CDR1 LGHNA and CDR2 YNFKEQ. The CDR3 covers 15 residues. V lost 0 bases and J lost 0, with 8 bases in between. DNA of the CDR3: TGTGCCAGCAGCCAAGAAGGAGGAGTGAACACTGAAGCTTTCTTT. It translates to CASSQEGGVNTEAFF.

The CDR3 is CASSDGELEQFF. In DNA form, the CDR3 reads TGTGCCAGCAGTGACGGGGAGCTTGAGCAGTTCTTC. V and J are TRBV6-4 and TRBJ2-1, with TRBD2 as a possible D gene (5 bases). The CDR3 runs to 12 residues. Trimming shortened V by 2 bases and J by 9 bases, and 8 bases separated the two germline ends. CDR1 is MRHNA and CDR2 is SNTAGT in the germline V gene.

The J gene is TRBJ1-5, the V gene TRBV7-8; 9 nucleotides agree with TRBD1. Germline values: CDR1 SGHVS, CDR2 FQNEAQ. The V gene end was trimmed by 5 bases and the J gene end by 0 bases; junction bases not matched to a gene: 2. The CDR3 spans 15 residues. This CDR3 reads CASSGQGYSNQPQHF. In DNA form, the CDR3 reads TGTGCCAGCAGCGGACAGGGGTATAGCAATCAGCCCCAGCATTTT.

As for this clone: The same CDR3 also results from other DNA sequences found in this sample. The CDR3 DNA reads as TGTGCCAGCAGTTTACAGGGGGCAAACTATGGCTACACCTTC. Translating it yields CASSLQGANYGYTF. J is TRBJ1-2 and V is TRBV27, with 8 bases identical to TRBD1. Germline V gene lookup returns CDR1 MNHEY and CDR2 SMNVEV (reference sequence). V lost 2 bases to trimming and J lost 2 bases; unmatched junction nucleotides: 1. The CDR3 loop spans 14 amino acids.

This clone was detected once. The chain joins TRBV5-1 to TRBJ2-2; tentative D call: TRBD1 (6 bases). CDR3 length equals 15 residues. The germline V and J ends were trimmed by 2 bases and 3 bases, with 11 bases remaining between them. CDR1 and CDR2 from the germline V gene are SGHRS and YFSETQ. This CDR3 is CASSLPGADTGELFF. Written as DNA, the CDR3 is TGCGCCAGCAGCTTACCAGGGGCCGACACCGGGGAGCTGTTTTTT.

This chain joins TRBV5-5 and TRBJ1-3, with D maybe TRBD1 (5 bases). Trimming took 1 base from V and 2 from J, leaving 10 bases between them. The length of the CDR3 is 15 residues. The germline V gene has CDR1 SGHKS and CDR2 YYEKEE (reference sequence). The CDR3 DNA is TGTGCCAGCAGCTTGAGTTGGGGGACTGGAAACACCATATATTTT. Amino acids: CASSLSWGTGNTIYF.

This rearrangement joins TRBV4-1 to TRBJ2-2; D unclear. The V end was cut by 4 bases, the J end by 8 bases, with 17 bases between. From germline, CDR1 is MGHRA and CDR2 YSYEKL. The CDR3 spans 15 residues. The CDR3 coding sequence is TGCGCCAGCAGCCTCCGTCCATTTAGTGCAGGGGAGCTGTTTTTT. Its translation is CASSLRPFSAGELFF.

This chain joins TRBV4-3 and TRBJ2-6, with a tentative D call TRBD2 (5 bases). V dropped 4 bases and J dropped 0 bases, with 10 bases sitting between them. The CDR3 covers 16 residues. The germline V gene encodes CDR1 LGHNA and CDR2 YSLEER. This CDR3 is CASSPGLPSGANVLTF. The CDR3 nucleotides are TGCGCCAGCAGCCCCGGACTGCCCTCTGGGGCCAACGTCCTGACTTTC.

The chain links TRBV28 to TRBJ2-7, with D perhaps TRBD1 or TRBD2 (6 bases each). The CDR3 runs to 15 residues. The V and J ends lost 6 bases and 6 bases respectively, with 21 bases between them. Per germline, CDR1 MDHEN and CDR2 SYDVKM. CDR3 DNA: TGTGCCAGCAGAGGATGGGGGGCGCTTACCCTCGAGCAGTACTTC. Amino acid sequence: CASRGWGALTLEQYF.

The gene calls are TRBV10-3 and TRBJ2-3, with 16 bases lining up with TRBD2. The V gene end was trimmed by 4 bases and the J gene end by 1 base; junction bases not matched to a gene: 8. The CDR3 length is 19 residues. From germline, CDR1 is ENHRY and CDR2 SYGVKD. The CDR3 DNA follows: TGTGCCATCAGTGTGGGACTAGCGGGAGGGCTCCCGGGCACAGATACGCAGTATTTT. This encodes CAISVGLAGGLPGTDTQYF.

This clone was seen more than once but under ten times. The rearrangement joins TRBV28 to TRBJ2-5; 8 positions agree with TRBD1. The ends lost 3 bases at V and 2 bases at J; junction bases unmatched: 5. The CDR3 sequence is 15 residues long. Germline lookup yields CDR1 MDHEN and CDR2 SYDVKM. CDR3 sequence: CASSFRGLRQETQYF. The CDR3 nucleotides read TGTGCCAGCAGTTTCAGGGGGCTTCGGCAAGAGACCCAGTACTTC.